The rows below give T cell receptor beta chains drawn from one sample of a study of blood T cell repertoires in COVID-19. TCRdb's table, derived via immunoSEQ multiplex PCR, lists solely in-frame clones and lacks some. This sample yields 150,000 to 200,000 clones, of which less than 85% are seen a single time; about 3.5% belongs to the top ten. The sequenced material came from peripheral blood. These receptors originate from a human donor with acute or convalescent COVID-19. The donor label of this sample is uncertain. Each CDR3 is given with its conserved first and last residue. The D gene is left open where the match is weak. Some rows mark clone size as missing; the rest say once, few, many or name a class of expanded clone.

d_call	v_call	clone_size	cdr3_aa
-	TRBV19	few	CASSLRLHQETQYF
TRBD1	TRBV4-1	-	CASSPRDRASSGNTIYF
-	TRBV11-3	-	CASSLEPLWGTGNEKLFF
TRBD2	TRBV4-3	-	CASSQEGTGTSRETQYF
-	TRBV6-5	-	CASSYRDISYNEQFF
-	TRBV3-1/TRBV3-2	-	CASSHSFHEQYF
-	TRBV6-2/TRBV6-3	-	CASSYSLASSSIWGGEQYF
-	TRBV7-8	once	CASSFSGGGYTF
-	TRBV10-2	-	CASGSARGQETQYF
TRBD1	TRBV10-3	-	CAISVTGGTGNTIYF
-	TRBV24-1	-	CATNVPGQNTEAFF
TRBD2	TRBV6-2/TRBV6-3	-	CASSSSGATDTQYF
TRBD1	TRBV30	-	CAWTGQANQPQHF
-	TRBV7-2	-	CASSRRQMGPSGNTIYF
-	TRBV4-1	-	CVSSHSRTEIFTNYGYTF
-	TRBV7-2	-	CASSFSRSSADTQYF
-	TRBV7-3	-	CASSLTGGGSAQYQFF
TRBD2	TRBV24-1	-	CATSDSWGGIQYF
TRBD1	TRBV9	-	CASSDDRGAAGQGYTF
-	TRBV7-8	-	CASSLEAESGYTF
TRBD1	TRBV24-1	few	CATSDSRRGDGNTIYF
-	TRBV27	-	CASSFGGGFNQPQHF
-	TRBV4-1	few	CASSQGRAYNEQFF
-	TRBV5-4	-	CASSLAGGGTDTQYF
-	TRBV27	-	CASSSRVGNTEAFF
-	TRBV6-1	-	CASSEESLGRDEQFF
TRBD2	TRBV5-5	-	CASSLTSGGRETQYF
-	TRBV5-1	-	CASSFDYGVETQYF
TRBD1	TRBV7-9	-	CASSDSDRGEKLFF
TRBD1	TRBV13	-	CASSLPGTGQSPLHF
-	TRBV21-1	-	CASSSRPLPNYGYTF
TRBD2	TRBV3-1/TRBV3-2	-	CASSQAGGSYNEQFF
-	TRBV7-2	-	CASSKMGSNTEAFF
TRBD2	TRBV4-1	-	CASSQVLAEIQETQYF
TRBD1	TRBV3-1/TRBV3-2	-	CASSREYWDRGTEAFF
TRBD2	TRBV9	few	CASSLSGGAYEQFF
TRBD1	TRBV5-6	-	CASSLFSGGNVLNTEAFF
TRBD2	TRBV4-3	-	CASSQARNSGGGGTQYF
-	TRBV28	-	CASSLTLYKGQTSYEQYF
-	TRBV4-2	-	CASSQPRTSNPSYNEQFF
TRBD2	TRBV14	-	CASSPYRGGAYNEQFF
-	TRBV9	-	CASSSNRDSPLHF
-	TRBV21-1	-	CASSKVLVARLYNEQFF
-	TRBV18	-	CASSPTIRNTEAFF
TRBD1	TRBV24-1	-	CATSDPARDREGYTF
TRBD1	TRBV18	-	CASSPYSTGGYGYTF
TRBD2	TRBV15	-	CATSRYRTSGGTDTQYF
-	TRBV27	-	CASSRGGGRTYEQYF
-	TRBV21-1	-	CASSKGPPQGTETQYF
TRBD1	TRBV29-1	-	CSVEDSPPDRTRSNYGYTF
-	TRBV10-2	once	CATLPGEPGNTIYF
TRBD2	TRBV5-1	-	CASNSGGIHNEQFF
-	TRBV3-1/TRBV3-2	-	CASSQGGTNNSPLHF